This TCR beta chain stems from a study of T cell responses to AZD1222 COVID-19 vaccine. This clone was observed a few times. Measured with immunoSEQ multiplex PCR; TCRdb has only the in-frame clones, and not every one. The table has about 190,000 clones, over 80% seen once; the top ten hold 1% to 1.5%. Germline V gives CDR1 MNHEY, CDR2 SVGAGI. Trimming pared 5 bases from V and 0 bases from J, leaving 11 bases between. This CDR3 comprises 15 residues. The clonotype originates from an adult in good health. The chain uses TRBV6-5 and TRBJ1-5, with D hard to call. The sequencing here drew on peripheral blood, taken on day 0 of AZD1222 vaccination. CDR3 nucleotide sequence: TGTGCCAGCAGTCGACTCGACGATAGCAATCAGCCCCAGCATTTT. Translated, it gives CASSRLDDSNQPQHF.